This T cell receptor (beta chain) was sequenced during a study of graft-versus-host responses after intestinal transplantation. As for the study in general: Multivisceral, liver-intestinal, or isolated intestinal grafts were transplanted into recipients. Tacrolimus plus steroids were given to all recipients for roughly 3 years, preceded by anti-thymocyte globulin induction.

Broader study findings: Recipient bone marrow held GvH clones, some seen earlier in ileum or blood. Graft-donor T cell macrochimerism in patients accompanied high graft-versus-host to host-versus-graft clonal ratios in allografts.

CDR3 length: 15 amino acids. With V trimmed by 6 bases and J by 8 bases, 11 bases remained unmatched. Germline CDR1 reads SGHTA; CDR2 reads FQGTGA. Worth noting for this clone: Antigen unknown.

Sequencing was performed with immunoSEQ multiplex PCR; in TCRdb, only in-frame clones are kept and a portion is missing. The sample holds about 92,000 clones; just over 90% are singletons and the top ten take approximately 5.5%. The starting material was unstimulated CD8+ T cells sorted from spleen or lymph node cells, obtained before intestinal transplant. The TCR was taken from a human donor who received an intestinal transplant. The chain links TRBV7-3 to TRBJ2-1, with 9 bases lining up with TRBD1. CDR3 protein: CASSRTGQGRDEQFF. The CDR3 DNA sequence: TGTGCCAGCAGTCGCACGGGACAGGGTAGGGATGAGCAGTTCTTC. The entire variable domain, with the rest obtained from reference TRBV7-3 and TRBJ2-1, is as follows: GAGVSQTPSNKVTEKGKYVELRCDPISGHTALYWYRQSLGQGPEFLIYFQGTGAADDSGLPNDRFFAVRPEGSVSTLKIQRTERGDSAVYLCASSRTGQGRDEQFFGPGTRLTVL.